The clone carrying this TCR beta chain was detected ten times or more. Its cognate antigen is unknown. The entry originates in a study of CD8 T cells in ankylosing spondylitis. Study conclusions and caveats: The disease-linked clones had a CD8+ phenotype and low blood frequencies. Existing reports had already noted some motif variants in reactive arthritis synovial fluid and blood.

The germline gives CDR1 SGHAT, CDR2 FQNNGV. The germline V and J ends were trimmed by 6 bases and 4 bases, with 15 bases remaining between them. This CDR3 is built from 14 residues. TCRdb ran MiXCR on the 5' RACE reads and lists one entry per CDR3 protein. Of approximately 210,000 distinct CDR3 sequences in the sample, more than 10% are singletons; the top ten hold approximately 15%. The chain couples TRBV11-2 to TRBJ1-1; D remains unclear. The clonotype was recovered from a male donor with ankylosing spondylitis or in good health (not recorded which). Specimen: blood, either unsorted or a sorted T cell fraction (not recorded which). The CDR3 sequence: CASRTSFSGTEAFF. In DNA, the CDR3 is TGTGCCAGCAGAACATCCTTCTCGGGCACTGAAGCTTTCTTT.